These 30 T cell receptor beta chains were all obtained from the same sample, sequenced in a study of vaccination effects on CD4 cells after COVID-19. Sequencing was preceded by expansion of antigen-specific CD4+ T cells with viral peptide pools in the ViraFEST assay. CD4+ T cell isolation took place after 10 days of culture. Participants were vaccinated with two doses of either the BNT162b2 or mRNA-1273 vaccine. Assay: immunoSEQ multiplex PCR; the TCRdb copy retains only in-frame clones and omits some. Of 20,000 to 25,000 clones in the sample, roughly 81% were seen once. These TCRs' antigens remain unknown. The sample consisted of CD4+ T cells from PBMCs cultured with SARS-CoV-2 spike peptides, taken after COVID-19 vaccination. These receptor sequences come from a human donor who received a COVID-19 vaccine. Some clones in this sample may be carry-over from other donors' samples.

The chain combines TRBV6-5 with TRBJ1-2, with D perhaps matching TRBD1 (5 bases). Germline loops: CDR1 MNHEY, CDR2 SVGAGI. The CDR3 loop spans 14 amino acids. Trimming cost V 3 bases and J 3 bases, with 11 bases left between them. The DNA for the CDR3 is TGTGCCAGCAGTTATGAGAGGGACGACTATGGCTACACCTTC. This encodes CASSYERDDYGYTF.

The rearrangement uses TRBV19 and TRBJ2-6, with a possible D match to TRBD2 (6 bases). Trimming removed 8 bases from V and 2 bases from J, with 13 bases in between. Germline lookup yields CDR1 LNHDA and CDR2 SQIVND (reference sequence). This CDR3 region has 15 residues. Here the CDR3 DNA reads TGTGCCAGTGGAGGGATCCGGCCTGGGGCCAACGTCCTGACTTTC. The encoded protein is CASGGIRPGANVLTF.

The genes are TRBV7-2 and TRBJ2-2, with TRBD1 identical over 11 bases. V lost 8 bases to trimming and J lost 5 bases; unmatched junction nucleotides: 4. The CDR3 runs 14 residues. Germline V lookup: CDR1 SGHTA, CDR2 FQGNSA. In DNA, the CDR3 is TGTGCCAGCGGCCGGGACAGGGGGACCGGGGAGCTGTTTTTT. As protein: CASGRDRGTGELFF.

The chain uses TRBV5-4 and TRBJ2-5; D is ambiguous. The CDR3 extends over 14 amino acids. Trimming took 4 bases from V and 5 from J, leaving 15 bases between them. Germline V gene data show CDR1 as SGHNT and CDR2 as YYREEE (reference sequence). CDR3 amino acids: CASSPRLGTETQYF. The CDR3 DNA follows: TGTGCCAGCAGCCCCCGTCTAGGAACCGAGACCCAGTACTTC.

This chain joins TRBV7-8 and TRBJ1-6; the D gene is possibly TRBD1 (6 bases). The CDR3 covers 15 residues. The V gene's germline CDR1 is SGHVS and CDR2 FQNEAQ. Trimming shortened V by 2 bases and J by 5 bases, and 10 bases separated the two germline ends. CDR3 coding DNA: TGTGCCAGCAGCTTACGGACAGCCGATAATTCACCCCTCCACTTT. This sequence encodes CASSLRTADNSPLHF.

The V call is TRBV19, the J call TRBJ2-1; D possibly uses TRBD1 or TRBD2 (5 bases each). The CDR3 is 14 amino acids. Trimming left V 10 bases short and J 6 bases short, with 19 bases between. Per the germline V gene, CDR1 is LNHDA and CDR2 is SQIVND (reference sequence). The CDR3 reads CATRERQDSNEQFF. CDR3 bases: TGTGCCACCAGGGAGAGGCAGGACTCCAATGAGCAGTTCTTC.

The rearrangement joins TRBV9 to TRBJ2-3, with 8 bases fitting TRBD1. The J segment lost 4 bases and the V segment lost 1 base, leaving 8 bases of the junction unmatched. The germline V gene encodes CDR1 SGDLS and CDR2 YYNGEE. There are 16 residues in the CDR3. For the CDR3, the DNA is TGTGCCAGCAGCGTACGGGGACAGGATGTTGCAGATACGCAGTATTTT. It encodes CASSVRGQDVADTQYF. The full variable domain, in which reference TRBV9 and TRBJ2-3 provide the parts outside the CDR3, is DSGVTQTPKHLITATGQRVTLRCSPRSGDLSVYWYQQSLDQGLQFLIQYYNGEERAKGNILERFSAQQFPDLHSELNLSSLELGDSALYFCASSVRGQDVADTQYFGPGTRLTVL.

In its sample, this clone ranks as medium-sized (0.01 to 0.1%). V usage is TRBV7-8 and J usage is TRBJ2-7, with D unclear. This CDR3 comprises 13 residues. Per the germline V gene, CDR1 is SGHVS and CDR2 is FQNEAQ. Trimming cost V 2 bases and J 4 bases, with 9 bases left between them. For the CDR3, the DNA is TGTGCCAGCAGCTTAAACAAGCGATACGAGCAGTACGTC. It codes for CASSLNKRYEQYV.

The genes are TRBV5-8 and TRBJ1-1, with D uncertain. The V gene lost 7 bases and the J gene lost 0 bases, with 31 bases spanning the gap. The CDR3 contains 20 residues. CDR1 SGHTS and CDR2 YDEGEE come from the germline V gene. CDR3: CASPYLFPSSLKSMNTEAFF. The CDR3 nucleotides are TGTGCCAGCCCCTACTTATTTCCCTCTTCCTTAAAGTCAATGAACACTGAAGCTTTCTTT.

This chain joins TRBV7-2 and TRBJ2-3; D is ambiguous. V shed 1 base and J shed 11 bases, with 10 bases lying between them. CDR3 length: 12 residues. CDR1 is SGHTA and CDR2 is FQGNSA in the germline V gene. CDR3 in amino acids: CASSLDWMGQYF. CDR3 nucleotide sequence: TGTGCCAGCAGCTTAGATTGGATGGGGCAGTATTTT.

V is TRBV6-2 or TRBV6-3 and J is TRBJ2-5; 9 bases align to TRBD2. The V gene end was trimmed by 4 bases and the J gene end by 6 bases; junction bases not matched to a gene: 12. Germline CDR1 reads MNHEY; CDR2 reads SVGEGT. This CDR3 spans 16 amino acids. The DNA of the CDR3 is TGTGCCAGCAGTTTTTCCGGGGCGGGGGGGCAGAAGACCCAGTACTTC. It specifies CASSFSGAGGQKTQYF.

V gene TRBV25-1 combines with J gene TRBJ1-2; no clear D gene. V was shortened by 3 bases and J by 4 bases, with 9 bases between the two germline ends. CDR1 is MGHDK and CDR2 is SYGVNS in the germline V gene. The CDR3 runs to 13 residues. CDR3 residues: CASSDSPAYGYTF. The CDR3 DNA reads TGTGCCAGCAGTGACAGTCCGGCCTATGGCTACACCTTC.

V is TRBV27 and J is TRBJ1-6; D unclear. This CDR3 contains 15 residues. CDR1 and CDR2 from the germline V gene are MNHEY and SMNVEV (reference sequence). Trimming cost V 7 bases and J 5 bases, with 15 bases left between them. CDR3 loop: CASTSGRRNNSPLHF. The DNA for the CDR3 is TGTGCCAGCACCTCCGGACGGAGAAATAATTCACCCCTCCACTTT.

The genes are TRBV27 and TRBJ1-2; 7 nucleotides match TRBD1. Germline values: CDR1 MNHEY, CDR2 SMNVEV (reference sequence). The CDR3 has 14 amino acids. V gave up 6 bases and J gave up 4 bases; unmatched junction bases: 8. CDR3 region: CASRDRTGGYGYTF. As DNA, the CDR3 is TGTGCCAGCAGGGACAGGACAGGCGGCTATGGCTACACCTTC.

This CDR3 is CAWRPPRTGGTEAFF. The CDR3 nucleotides read TGTGCCTGGAGACCACCCAGGACAGGGGGCACTGAAGCTTTCTTT. The chain uses TRBV30 and TRBJ1-1, with 10 bases matching TRBD1. Germline CDR1 is GTSNPN and CDR2 is SVGIG (reference sequence). Trimming took 3 bases from V and 4 from J; bases not matched to a gene: 8. The length of the CDR3 is 15 residues.

J is TRBJ2-3 and V is TRBV7-2; the D is unclear. This CDR3 region has 13 residues. V lost 3 bases, J lost 6 bases, and 10 bases lay in between. Germline V gene lookup returns CDR1 SGHTA and CDR2 FQGNSA. CDR3 residues: CASSFALGDTQYF. In DNA form, the CDR3 reads TGTGCCAGCAGCTTCGCTCTCGGTGATACGCAGTATTTT.

This rearrangement joins TRBV6-1 to TRBJ1-4; no clear D. CDR1 MNHNS and CDR2 SASEGT come from the germline V gene. V lost 2 bases and J 4 bases, leaving 8 bases between the germline ends. The CDR3 runs 14 residues. The CDR3 coding sequence is TGTGCCAGCAGTGAAATGCGGCTTAATGAAAAACTGTTTTTT. This encodes CASSEMRLNEKLFF.

Relative to its sample, this clone is medium-sized. This chain connects TRBV5-1 to TRBJ2-1; no clear D. Trimming took off 4 bases at V and 0 bases at J, with 17 bases between the two ends. From germline, CDR1 is SGHRS and CDR2 YFSETQ. The CDR3 spans 17 residues. CDR3 amino acids: CASSSPSAVSSYNEQFF. In DNA form, the CDR3 reads TGCGCCAGCAGCAGTCCCTCTGCGGTCAGCTCCTACAATGAGCAGTTCTTC.

This chain uses TRBV30 with TRBJ1-5; 8 bases map to TRBD1. This CDR3 region has 13 residues. CDR1 is GTSNPN and CDR2 is SVGIG in the germline V gene (reference sequence). V was clipped by 5 bases and J by 9 bases; unmatched bases: 9. CDR3 amino acids: CAWADRGGSPQHF. The CDR3 nucleotides are TGTGCCTGGGCCGACAGGGGAGGTTCGCCCCAGCATTTT.

V usage is TRBV6-5 and J usage is TRBJ1-3; D unclear. Trimming removed 5 bases at V and 4 bases at J, with 6 bases between. This CDR3 comprises 12 residues. Germline loops: CDR1 MNHEY, CDR2 SVGAGI. CDR3 amino acids: CASSSEGNTIYF. CDR3 DNA sequence: TGTGCCAGCAGTAGCGAGGGAAACACCATATATTTT.

The rearrangement joins TRBV30 to TRBJ1-4; 7 bases line up with TRBD1. J gave up 12 bases and V 2 bases, and 6 bases lay outside the gene matches. The CDR3 is made up of 12 amino acids. Germline-derived CDR1 and CDR2 are GTSNPN and SVGIG (reference sequence). CDR3 nucleotides: TGTGCCTGGAGTCGGACAGGTTTTGAACTGTTTTTT. Its protein product is CAWSRTGFELFF.

This chain joins TRBV11-3 and TRBJ2-5; 13 positions agree with TRBD2. V lost 4 bases, J lost 2 bases, and 4 bases stayed unmatched. The length of the CDR3 is 16 residues. Germline V gives CDR1 SGHNT, CDR2 YENEEA. CDR3 sequence reads: CASSSGTSGIQETQYF. The CDR3 DNA is TGTGCCAGCAGCTCGGGGACTAGCGGGATACAAGAGACCCAGTACTTC. Full variable domain (rest looked up from reference TRBV11-3 and TRBJ2-5): EAGVVQSPRYKIIEKKQPVAFWCNPISGHNTLYWYLQNLGQGPELLIRYENEEAVDDSQLPKDRFSAERLKGVDSTLKIQPAELGDSAVYLCASSSGTSGIQETQYFGPGTRLLVL.

This clone is deemed medium-sized (0.01 to 0.1%). The J gene is TRBJ1-3, the V gene TRBV30; 12 nucleotides agree with TRBD1. CDR3 length equals 17 residues. Germline loops: CDR1 GTSNPN, CDR2 SVGIG (reference sequence). V shed 3 bases, J shed 1 base, and the junction held 7 bases outside the gene matches. Written as DNA, the CDR3 is TGTGCCTGGAGGAAGGGACAGGGGGCATCGTCTGGAAACACCATATATTTT. Translated: CAWRKGQGASSGNTIYF.

This clone has only a few counts. V and J are TRBV5-5 and TRBJ1-4; no reliable D call. V dropped 1 base and J dropped 7 bases, with 11 bases sitting between them. This CDR3 contains 14 residues. The germline CDR1 and CDR2 sequences are SGHKS and YYEKEE (reference sequence). The CDR3 spells CASSLTNWSEKLFF. For the CDR3, the DNA is TGTGCCAGCAGCTTGACAAATTGGAGTGAAAAACTGTTTTTT.

V and J are TRBV7-9 and TRBJ1-1; D unresolved. Trimming stripped 2 bases from V and 1 base from J, with 5 bases between. CDR1 and CDR2 (germline): SEHNR, FQNEAQ (reference sequence). This CDR3 has 13 amino acids. The CDR3 coding sequence is TGTGCCAGCAGCTTATCGGGGAACACTGAAGCTTTCTTT. Translating it yields CASSLSGNTEAFF. Supplemented by reference TRBV7-9 and TRBJ1-1, the full variable domain reads DTGVSQNPRHKITKRGQNVTFRCDPISEHNRLYWYRQTLGQGPEFLTYFQNEAQLEKSRLLSDRFSAERPKGSFSTLEIQRTEQGDSAMYLCASSLSGNTEAFFGQGTRLTVV.

This rearrangement joins TRBV10-3 to TRBJ2-5; D gene ambiguous. Germline V gives CDR1 ENHRY, CDR2 SYGVKD. The V gene lost 3 bases and the J gene lost 5 bases, with 7 bases spanning the gap. The CDR3 covers 12 residues. The CDR3 loop reads CAISDRDETQYF. For the CDR3, the DNA is TGTGCCATCAGTGATCGAGATGAGACCCAGTACTTC.

The chain recombines TRBV28 with TRBJ1-2; TRBD1 might be the D (6 bases). The CDR3 length is 15 residues. V was trimmed by 3 bases and J by 4 bases, leaving 15 bases between them. Germline CDR1 and CDR2: MDHEN and SYDVKM. The CDR3 DNA is TGTGCCAGCAGTTTGGACCGTACAGGGATCTATGGCTACACCTTC. It codes for CASSLDRTGIYGYTF.

This clone occurred a few times. This chain joins TRBV15 and TRBJ2-5; D is uncertain. This CDR3 contains 14 residues. V dropped 3 bases and J dropped 3 bases, with 11 bases sitting between them. Germline V gene data show CDR1 as LNHNV and CDR2 as YYDKDF (reference sequence). The CDR3 spells CATSSRRTEETQYF. The CDR3 nucleotides read TGTGCCACCAGCAGTCGTCGGACGGAAGAGACCCAGTACTTC.

The genes are TRBV18 and TRBJ2-1; tentatively, D is TRBD2 (5 bases). Germline V gene sequence: CDR1 KGHSH, CDR2 LQKENI. Trimming cost V 2 bases and J 9 bases, with 5 bases left between them. This CDR3 spans 11 amino acids. CDR3 DNA: TGTGCCAGCTCACCAGAGGGTGAGCAGTTCTTC. This gives the protein CASSPEGEQFF. The complete variable domain, with remaining parts taken from reference TRBV18 and TRBJ2-1, reads NAGVMQNPRHLVRRRGQEARLRCSPMKGHSHVYWYRQLPEEGLKFMVYLQKENIIDESGMPKERFSAEFPKEGPSILRIQQVVRGDSAAYFCASSPEGEQFFGPGTRLTVL.

This clone was detected once. This chain connects TRBV27 to TRBJ2-7; 10 bases agree with TRBD1. The germline gives CDR1 MNHEY, CDR2 SMNVEV (reference sequence). This CDR3 spans 14 amino acids. The V segment lost 6 bases and the J segment 1 base; nucleotides outside the gene matches: 3. The CDR3 is CASRDRGGSYEQYV. In nucleotides, the CDR3 is TGTGCCAGCAGGGACAGGGGGGGTTCCTACGAGCAGTACGTC.